The 23 T cell receptor beta chains below come from one sample, sequenced in a study of T cells in Graves' hyperthyroidism and ophthalmopathy. RNA transcripts provided the source from which TCR beta CDR3 regions were amplified. HTBI primers were used for first-round RT-PCR of the TCR CDR3. TCRdb redid the calling of the multiplex PCR reads with MiXCR, one entry per CDR3 protein. The sample shows some 570,000 distinct CDR3 sequences, 12% to 15% of them seen only once. The sample comprised blood. Source of these receptors: a woman aged 18-30 years with Graves' ophthalmopathy.

This rearrangement joins TRBV5-4 to TRBJ2-1, with TRBD2 matching over 14 bases. CDR1 and CDR2 from the germline V gene are SGHNT and YYREEE (reference sequence). The CDR3 length is 15 residues. The V gene end was trimmed by 4 bases and the J gene end by 10 bases; junction bases not matched to a gene: 7. CDR3 sequence reads: CASSRGLAGDQEQFF. The CDR3 region has the DNA TGTGCCAGCAGCCGGGGACTAGCGGGAGATCAGGAGCAGTTCTTC.

V usage is TRBV7-6 and J usage is TRBJ1-5; a possible D gene is TRBD1 (5 bases). The CDR3 consists of 16 residues. V was cut by 0 bases and J by 0 bases, with 9 bases left in between. The V gene's germline CDR1 is SGHVS and CDR2 FNYEAQ. The CDR3 reads CASSLARQFSNQPQHF. The CDR3 nucleotides are TGTGCCAGCAGCTTAGCGAGACAGTTTAGCAATCAGCCCCAGCATTTT.

There are many counts of this clonotype. V and J are TRBV6-5 and TRBJ2-4, with 9 nucleotides matching TRBD1. CDR1 is MNHEY and CDR2 is SVGAGI in the germline V gene. V lost 4 bases and J lost 3; bases outside the gene matches: 4. The CDR3 loop spans 15 amino acids. The CDR3 DNA sequence: TGTGCCAGCAGTTGGGACAGGGCCCTCAAAAACATTCAGTACTTC. It translates to CASSWDRALKNIQYF.

In its sample, this clonotype was seen once. The V gene is TRBV19, the J gene TRBJ2-1, with 8 nucleotides matching TRBD1. CDR1 and CDR2 (germline): LNHDA, SQIVND (reference sequence). V lost 3 bases to trimming and J lost 6 bases; unmatched junction nucleotides: 4. This CDR3 has 14 residues. This CDR3 is CASSIPDRGNEQFF. The DNA of the CDR3 is TGTGCCAGTAGTATCCCCGACAGGGGCAATGAGCAGTTCTTC.

The table lists this clonotype with many counts. The chain couples TRBV20-1 to TRBJ2-7; D not certain. This CDR3 is 14 amino acids long. Germline loops: CDR1 DFQATT, CDR2 SNEGSKA (reference sequence). V was pared by 4 bases and J by 2 bases, with 15 bases between. Here the CDR3 reads CSAKRYEVAYEQYF. The CDR3 nucleotides read TGCAGTGCTAAGAGGTATGAGGTCGCCTACGAGCAGTACTTC.

Many counts were recorded for this clonotype. The CDR3 loop reads CASSLEGGGPGEQFF. The DNA of the CDR3 is TGTGCCAGCAGCTTAGAGGGGGGAGGGCCAGGCGAGCAGTTCTTC. The rearrangement links TRBV11-2 to TRBJ2-1, with TRBD2 matching 7 bases. V lost 0 bases and J lost 10; bases outside the gene matches: 9. The germline CDR1 and CDR2 sequences are SGHAT and FQNNGV. The CDR3 has 15 residues. Combining the CDR3 with reference TRBV11-2 and TRBJ2-1 gives the whole variable domain EAGVAQSPRYKIIEKRQSVAFWCNPISGHATLYWYQQILGQGPKLLIQFQNNGVVDDSQLPKDRFSAERLKGVDSTLKIQPAKLEDSAVYLCASSLEGGGPGEQFFGPGTRLTVL.

This chain connects TRBV27 to TRBJ1-5, with D possibly TRBD1 on 5 matching bases. Germline CDR1 MNHEY, CDR2 SMNVEV (reference sequence). V gave up 6 bases and J gave up 1 base, with 13 bases separating them. The CDR3 extends over 15 amino acids. In nucleotides, the CDR3 is TGTGCCAGCAGCCCGAGCGGGACGAGCAATCAGCCCCAGCATTTT. It yields the protein CASSPSGTSNQPQHF.

This rearrangement joins TRBV2 to TRBJ1-1; a weak D match, TRBD1 (6 bases). Per the germline V gene, CDR1 is SNHLY and CDR2 is FYNNEI. This CDR3 is built from 14 residues. The ends were cut back, 8 bases at V and 5 bases at J, with 18 bases in the middle. This CDR3 is CASRLTTGRTEAFF. CDR3 DNA: TGTGCCAGCCGGCTTACCACAGGGCGGACTGAAGCTTTCTTT.

This clonotype was counted many times. V and J are TRBV9 and TRBJ2-1; D possibly corresponds to TRBD1 (6 bases). Germline CDR1 SGDLS, CDR2 YYNGEE. This CDR3 contains 16 residues. V was trimmed by 0 bases and J by 5 bases, leaving 15 bases between them. The CDR3 nucleotides read TGTGCCAGCAGCGTAGCTGGGGCAGGGGTGAACAATGAGCAGTTCTTC. It codes for CASSVAGAGVNNEQFF. The full variable domain, completed using reference TRBV9 and TRBJ2-1, is DSGVTQTPKHLITATGQRVTLRCSPRSGDLSVYWYQQSLDQGLQFLIQYYNGEERAKGNILERFSAQQFPDLHSELNLSSLELGDSALYFCASSVAGAGVNNEQFFGPGTRLTVL.

The CDR3 loop is CASSYWEGQEQYF. For the CDR3, the DNA is TGTGCCAGCAGTTACTGGGAGGGCCAGGAGCAGTACTTC. This chain uses TRBV6-5 with TRBJ2-7, with 7 bases fitting TRBD2. This CDR3 has 13 amino acids. Germline CDR1 reads MNHEY; CDR2 reads SVGAGI. Trimming removed 1 base from V and 7 bases from J; junction bases left unmatched: 4.

This clonotype was observed many times. The chain recombines TRBV7-9 with TRBJ2-1; D may be TRBD2 (5 bases). The CDR3 is made up of 15 amino acids. Trimming took 3 bases from V and 1 from J, leaving 10 bases between them. The germline CDR1 and CDR2 sequences are SEHNR and FQNEAQ (reference sequence). Written as DNA, the CDR3 is TGTGCCAGCAGCTTTGGAGCGGAGTCCTACAATGAGCAGTTCTTC. It is translated as CASSFGAESYNEQFF.

This chain joins TRBV7-9 and TRBJ2-1; no clear D. Trimming pared 5 bases from V and 9 bases from J, leaving 17 bases between. Germline V gene lookup returns CDR1 SEHNR and CDR2 FQNEAQ (reference sequence). This CDR3 is built from 14 residues. CDR3 DNA: TGTGCCAGCAGCCCTTCTCGTAGCACCGGTGAGCAGTTCTTC. Translation gives CASSPSRSTGEQFF.

This clonotype has ten or more counts. The chain employs TRBV20-1 and TRBJ1-4; D may be TRBD1 (5 bases). CDR1 is DFQATT, CDR2 SNEGSKA, per germline (reference sequence). With 0 bases removed from V and 5 bases from J, the gap between germline ends came to 10 bases. The CDR3 runs 14 residues. CDR3 sequence: CSARDRGGNEKLFF. Written as DNA, the CDR3 is TGCAGTGCTAGAGATAGGGGCGGCAATGAAAAACTGTTTTTT.

This clonotype has a count of ten or more. The V gene is TRBV12-3 or TRBV12-4, the J gene TRBJ2-3; TRBD2 agrees at 9 bases. Unmatched junction bases numbered 3, after V lost 2 bases and J lost 3 bases. This CDR3 has 15 residues. The CDR3 coding sequence is TGTGCCAGCAGTTTACAAGCGGGAGGAACAGATACGCAGTATTTT. Protein sequence: CASSLQAGGTDTQYF.

This clonotype was seen repeatedly, ten times or more. The V gene is TRBV20-1, the J gene TRBJ2-1; 7 bases are a match to TRBD2. There are 14 residues in the CDR3. Germline lookup yields CDR1 DFQATT and CDR2 SNEGSKA (reference sequence). V shed 6 bases and J 4 bases; nucleotides not matched to a gene: 9. The chain's CDR3 is CSALSKRGYNEQFF. CDR3 DNA: TGCAGTGCCCTCTCAAAGCGGGGATACAATGAGCAGTTCTTC.

With respect to this clonotype: A much larger clone differs by one base, so this may be a read error. This chain links TRBV27 with TRBJ1-2; 8 bases align to TRBD1. Germline CDR1 is MNHEY and CDR2 is SMNVEV (reference sequence). The CDR3 length is 13 residues. The DNA for the CDR3 is TGTGCCAGCAGTTTACGGACAGGGTATGGCTGCACCTTC. This encodes CASSLRTGYGCTF.

This clonotype was detected many times. The V and J genes are TRBV6-1 and TRBJ2-7; 9 bases are a match to TRBD2. V was pared by 5 bases and J by 6 bases, with 5 bases of the junction left unmatched. The CDR3 runs 13 residues. The germline V gene encodes CDR1 MNHNS and CDR2 SASEGT. The CDR3 is CASSLQTSGEQYF. In DNA, the CDR3 is TGTGCCAGCAGTTTACAGACTAGCGGCGAGCAGTACTTC.

This clonotype was counted at least ten times. The J gene is TRBJ1-5, the V gene TRBV7-8; TRBD1 is a possible D gene (6 bases). CDR3 length: 16 residues. V lost 5 bases and J lost 0, with 14 bases in between. Germline values: CDR1 SGHVS, CDR2 FQNEAQ. The CDR3 reads CASSNRGAYSNQPQHF. CDR3 nucleotide sequence: TGTGCCAGCAGCAACCGGGGGGCCTATAGCAATCAGCCCCAGCATTTT.

This clonotype was seen a handful of times. The chain employs TRBV7-9 and TRBJ2-1; TRBD1 or TRBD2 may be the D gene (5 bases each). CDR1 is SEHNR and CDR2 is FQNEAQ in the germline V gene (reference sequence). V was clipped by 10 bases and J by 0 bases, with 16 bases between them. There are 15 residues in the CDR3. This chain's CDR3 is CATHAGTYSYNEQFF. CDR3 in DNA: TGTGCCACCCATGCCGGGACCTACTCCTACAATGAGCAGTTCTTC.

This clonotype was observed many times. The rearrangement links TRBV9 to TRBJ2-3; no firm D call. The V and J ends lost 4 bases and 0 bases respectively, with 15 bases between them. The CDR3 sequence is 16 residues long. Germline CDR1 SGDLS, CDR2 YYNGEE. The CDR3: CASSPRGGDSTDTQYF. CDR3 DNA sequence: TGTGCCAGCAGCCCCCGAGGCGGCGACAGCACAGATACGCAGTATTTT.

This clonotype was observed many times. The chain links TRBV28 to TRBJ1-6; D gene unclear. The V gene lost 9 bases and the J gene lost 9 bases, with 15 bases spanning the gap. CDR3 size: 13 residues. Germline CDR1 reads MDHEN; CDR2 reads SYDVKM. This CDR3 is CASTPSGSSPLHF. CDR3 nucleotides: TGTGCCAGTACGCCCTCGGGGAGTTCACCCCTCCACTTT.

This clonotype showed up many times. V is TRBV28 and J is TRBJ1-5, with 8 bases aligning to TRBD1. Germline loops: CDR1 MDHEN, CDR2 SYDVKM. The CDR3 sequence is 17 residues long. J lost 4 bases, V lost 6 bases, and 14 bases had no gene match. CDR3 nucleotides: TGTGCCAGCAGACTCCGCCACAGGGGGAGCATAAATCAGCCCCAGCATTTT. It yields the protein CASRLRHRGSINQPQHF.

The table lists this clonotype with many counts. V usage is TRBV3-1 and J usage is TRBJ2-5; TRBD1 aligns across 8 bases. CDR3 length equals 14 residues. V shed 3 bases and J 3 bases; nucleotides not matched to a gene: 3. In germline, CDR1 is LGHDT, CDR2 YNNKEL (reference sequence). DNA for the CDR3: TGTGCCAGCAGCCAGCTGACAGGGGAAGAGACCCAGTACTTC. It yields the protein CASSQLTGEETQYF.